This T cell receptor beta chain is drawn from a study of blood T cell repertoires in COVID-19. Overall study: Donors in the United States, Italy and Spain gave samples during acute or convalescent COVID-19. T cells, B-cell-depleted T cells, or PBMCs supplied cDNA or gDNA.

The length of the CDR3 is 14 residues. Germline V gene data show CDR1 as MNHEY and CDR2 as SMNVEV (reference sequence). Trimming took off 2 bases at V and 0 bases at J, with 5 bases between the two ends. Measured with immunoSEQ multiplex PCR; TCRdb has only the in-frame clones, and not every one. The table includes about 110,000 clones, around nine tenths detected once. V usage is TRBV27 and J usage is TRBJ2-1; the D gene is possibly TRBD2 (5 bases). Specimen: peripheral blood. The receptor comes from a woman in her 70s who had recovered from COVID-19. The CDR3 nucleotides read TGTGCCAGCAGTTTAGGAGGCTCCTACAATGAGCAGTTCTTC. This gives the protein CASSLGGSYNEQFF.